The 25 T cell receptor beta chains reported below all come from one sample, sequenced in a study of cytomegalovirus exposure and HLA in healthy donors. Vbeta (60) and Jbeta (13) primers were used in the PCR. Assay: immunoSEQ multiplex PCR; the TCRdb copy retains only in-frame clones and omits some. Among 100,000 to 150,000 clones listed, about a sixth were seen once. Sequenced input: PBMCs. These receptors were collected from a female donor in good health and CMV-seropositive.

This clone was picked up a small number of times. The V call is TRBV6-6, the J call TRBJ1-1, with a tentative D call TRBD1 (6 bases). The V gene's germline CDR1 is MNHNY and CDR2 SVGAGI (reference sequence). The length of the CDR3 is 13 residues. Trimming shortened V by 6 bases and J by 1 base, and 9 bases separated the two germline ends. CDR3 amino acids: CASRPQGNTEAFF. CDR3 DNA sequence: TGTGCCAGCAGACCACAGGGGAACACTGAAGCTTTCTTT.

The chain has TRBV6-5 and TRBJ1-1, with 9 bases matching TRBD1. V gave up 6 bases and J gave up 8 bases; unmatched junction bases: 7. Germline V gene data show CDR1 as MNHEY and CDR2 as SVGAGI. The CDR3 is 13 residues long. CDR3 sequence reads: CASRLGTGREAFF. DNA of the CDR3: TGTGCCAGCAGACTCGGGACAGGGAGGGAAGCTTTCTTT.

The chain has TRBV7-8 and TRBJ1-5, with D possibly TRBD1 on 5 matching bases. The germline V gene encodes CDR1 SGHVS and CDR2 FQNEAQ. V was clipped by 0 bases and J by 6 bases, with 12 bases between them. The CDR3 covers 15 residues. The CDR3 loop reads CASSLALQGSQPQHF. DNA for the CDR3: TGTGCCAGCAGCTTAGCGCTCCAGGGTAGTCAGCCCCAGCATTTT.

This chain uses TRBV10-3 with TRBJ2-3; D is unclear. Trimming took off 2 bases at V and 9 bases at J, with 9 bases between the two ends. This CDR3 has 12 amino acids. Germline V gene data show CDR1 as ENHRY and CDR2 as SYGVKD. The CDR3 reads CAISEARVTQYF. CDR3 DNA: TGTGCCATCAGTGAGGCCCGCGTAACGCAGTATTTT.

This clone was counted between two and nine times. The chain recombines TRBV4-1 with TRBJ1-1, with 8 bases matching TRBD1. V lost 1 base to trimming and J lost 10 bases; unmatched junction nucleotides: 8. The CDR3 has 14 amino acids. Germline loops: CDR1 MGHRA, CDR2 YSYEKL. This chain's CDR3 is CASSQVDRAIIAFF. CDR3 in DNA: TGCGCCAGCAGCCAAGTGGACAGGGCGATAATAGCTTTCTTT.

There are a few counts of this clone. The chain carries TRBV2 and TRBJ2-3; D might be TRBD2 (5 bases). Trimming pared 6 bases from V and 6 bases from J, leaving 13 bases between. From germline, CDR1 is SNHLY and CDR2 FYNNEI. This CDR3 has 13 residues. The CDR3 nucleotides are TGTGCCAGCAGGGTACATAGGGAGGATACGCAGTATTTT. The encoded protein is CASRVHREDTQYF. The variable domain in full, completed from reference TRBV2 and TRBJ2-3, reads EPEVTQTPSHQVTQMGQEVILRCVPISNHLYFYWYRQILGQKVEFLVSFYNNEISEKSEIFDDQFSVERPDGSNFTLKIRSTKLEDSAMYFCASRVHREDTQYFGPGTRLTVL.

The sample holds a few counts of this clone. The chain is built from TRBV4-2 and TRBJ1-1; perhaps TRBD1 as D (6 bases). The CDR3 runs 18 residues. V was cut by 0 bases and J by 2 bases, with 19 bases left in between. Germline V gene data show CDR1 as LGHNA and CDR2 as YNFKEQ. The CDR3 DNA follows: TGTGCCAGCAGCCAAGAACCCTCGGCGGGGGGGGCTAACACTGAAGCTTTCTTT. Amino acids: CASSQEPSAGGANTEAFF.

The gene calls are TRBV5-1 and TRBJ2-7; tentative D call: TRBD1 (8 bases). The CDR3 contains 14 residues. The germline V gene has CDR1 SGHRS and CDR2 YFSETQ. Trimming pared 0 bases from V and 4 bases from J, leaving 11 bases between. The CDR3 is CASSLDRGGYEQYF. CDR3 DNA sequence: TGCGCCAGCAGCTTGGACAGGGGGGGGTACGAGCAGTACTTC. Variable domain in full (rest from reference TRBV5-1 and TRBJ2-7): KAGVTQTPRYLIKTRGQQVTLSCSPISGHRSVSWYQQTPGQGLQFLFEYFSETQRNKGNFPGRFSGRQFSNSRSEMNVSTLELGDSALYLCASSLDRGGYEQYFGPGTRLTVT.

This clone has a handful of counts. This rearrangement joins TRBV29-1 to TRBJ1-2, with TRBD1 matching over 7 bases. Looked up from germline, CDR1 is SQVTM and CDR2 is ANQGSEA. J lost 8 bases, V lost 5 bases, and 14 bases had no gene match. CDR3 length: 14 residues. CDR3 nucleotide sequence: TGCAGCGTTTCTGCCGGGACAGCTAAGGAGGGCTACACCTTC. Amino acids: CSVSAGTAKEGYTF.

V gene TRBV7-8 combines with J gene TRBJ2-1; a possible D gene is TRBD2 (7 bases). V lost 7 bases and J lost 3, with 19 bases in between. Germline CDR1 is SGHVS and CDR2 is FQNEAQ. CDR3 size: 16 residues. The CDR3 bases are TGTGCCAGCACCCTGGGGGGCGGGAGTGACTACAATGAGCAGTTCTTC. It encodes CASTLGGGSDYNEQFF.

The chain combines TRBV4-3 with TRBJ2-1, with TRBD2 matching 10 bases. This CDR3 region has 19 residues. Germline trimming cut 3 bases from V and 8 bases from J; bases unmatched to any gene: 19. Germline V gene data show CDR1 as LGHNA and CDR2 as YSLEER. The DNA of the CDR3 is TGCGCCAGCAGCCACCACCGTCACCACTCCAGCGGGGGGGCCGATGAGCAGTTCTTC. Residues: CASSHHRHHSSGGADEQFF.

There are a few counts of this clone. The chain uses TRBV6-5 and TRBJ2-7; possible D gene TRBD1, 5 bases. The germline gives CDR1 MNHEY, CDR2 SVGAGI. CDR3 length: 14 amino acids. Trimming stripped 6 bases from V and 2 bases from J, with 14 bases between. The CDR3 DNA is TGTGCCAGCAGGAAAGGGGTCACCACCTACGAGCAGTACTTC. Protein product: CASRKGVTTYEQYF.

The sample holds a few counts of this clone. This sequence joins TRBV29-1 and TRBJ2-5; 7 nucleotides agree with TRBD1. The V segment lost 6 bases and the J segment 2 bases; nucleotides outside the gene matches: 9. CDR1 SQVTM and CDR2 ANQGSEA come from the germline V gene. The CDR3 length is 14 residues. This CDR3 reads CSVARDSAQETQYF. The CDR3 DNA sequence: TGCAGCGTGGCCCGGGACAGCGCTCAAGAGACCCAGTACTTC. Filled out from reference TRBV29-1 and TRBJ2-5, the complete variable domain reads SAVISQKPSRDICQRGTSLTIQCQVDSQVTMMFWYRQQPGQSLTLIATANQGSEATYESGFVIDKFPISRPNLTFSTLTVSNMSPEDSSIYLCSVARDSAQETQYFGPGTRLLVL.

This clone was detected a few times. The chain has TRBV7-9 and TRBJ2-2; D gene ambiguous. The CDR3 extends over 12 amino acids. V was shortened by 6 bases and J by 4 bases, with 6 bases between the two germline ends. Germline CDR1 SEHNR, CDR2 FQNEAQ (reference sequence). The CDR3 here is CASSPRTGELFF. CDR3 nucleotides: TGTGCCAGCAGTCCGCGCACCGGGGAGCTGTTTTTT.

The J gene is TRBJ2-1, the V gene TRBV7-2, with 10 bases matching TRBD1. This CDR3 comprises 15 residues. V lost 5 bases and J lost 3; bases outside the gene matches: 4. The germline V gene encodes CDR1 SGHTA and CDR2 FQGNSA. Here the CDR3 reads CASSRQGAIYNEQFF. The CDR3 region has the DNA TGTGCCAGCAGCCGACAGGGGGCGATCTACAATGAGCAGTTCTTC.

In this sample, this clone turned up a few times. The chain uses TRBV5-1 and TRBJ1-2; D remains ambiguous. The CDR3 consists of 13 residues. Germline CDR1 is SGHRS and CDR2 is YFSETQ. Trimming removed 2 bases from V and 2 bases from J, with 7 bases in between. The CDR3 sequence is CASSFGINYGYTF. The CDR3 DNA is TGCGCCAGCAGCTTCGGTATAAACTATGGCTACACCTTC.

This clone was picked up a small number of times. In DNA form, the CDR3 reads TGTGCCAGCAGTTTATGGGGACAGGGGAGGCTCGAGCAGTACTTC. It codes for CASSLWGQGRLEQYF. The genes are TRBV28 and TRBJ2-7; 10 bases are shared with TRBD1. The ends lost 0 bases at V and 6 bases at J; junction bases unmatched: 5. The CDR3 sequence is 15 residues long. Germline CDR1 is MDHEN and CDR2 is SYDVKM.

This clone turned up a few times. The chain employs TRBV6-1 and TRBJ1-1; D is uncertain. CDR1 and CDR2 (germline): MNHNS, SASEGT. The CDR3 has 11 residues. Trimming cost V 6 bases and J 8 bases, with 10 bases left between them. The CDR3 loop is CASSGTREAFF. The DNA for the CDR3 is TGTGCCAGCAGCGGAACCAGGGAAGCTTTCTTT.

This sequence joins TRBV7-9 and TRBJ1-2; 8 nucleotides agree with TRBD1. Losses at the gene ends were 4 bases for V and 6 bases for J; bases not matched to a gene: 13. The CDR3 loop spans 16 amino acids. Germline CDR1 SEHNR, CDR2 FQNEAQ (reference sequence). CDR3 residues: CASSWRGQGERDGYTF. The CDR3 nucleotides are TGTGCCAGCAGCTGGAGAGGACAGGGAGAGCGTGATGGCTACACCTTC.

This clone was observed a few times. The chain links TRBV2 to TRBJ2-5; TRBD2 matches 12 bases. Germline V gene data show CDR1 as SNHLY and CDR2 as FYNNEI. V was clipped by 7 bases and J by 5 bases; unmatched bases: 8. The CDR3 extends over 15 amino acids. CDR3 region: CASMRLAGGPETQYF. The CDR3 region has the DNA TGTGCCAGCATGCGGCTAGCGGGGGGGCCTGAGACCCAGTACTTC.

This chain uses TRBV7-2 with TRBJ1-2, with D possibly TRBD1 on 6 matching bases. CDR3 length equals 13 residues. Per germline, CDR1 SGHTA and CDR2 FQGNSA. Trimming left V 7 bases short and J 3 bases short, with 12 bases between. Here the CDR3 DNA reads TGTGCCAGCAACCCGGACAGAGACTATGGCTACACCTTC. This encodes CASNPDRDYGYTF.

This clone was found a few times. The chain recombines TRBV5-7 with TRBJ1-4; the D gene is possibly TRBD1 (5 bases). TRBV5-7 is an open reading frame whose function is uncertain. V dropped 4 bases and J dropped 13 bases, with 17 bases sitting between them. CDR3 length: 13 amino acids. CDR3 nucleotide sequence: TGTGCCAGCAGCCAGTGGGGGGTCGGAGGACTGTTTTTT. Translated: CASSQWGVGGLFF.

This chain links TRBV2 with TRBJ2-6, with D uncertain. Trimming left V 3 bases short and J 1 base short, with 4 bases between. The CDR3 runs to 14 residues. The germline gives CDR1 SNHLY, CDR2 FYNNEI. CDR3 coding DNA: TGTGCCAGCAGTGACGTATCTGGGGCCAACGTCCTGACTTTC. It codes for CASSDVSGANVLTF.

This sequence joins TRBV5-1 and TRBJ2-7; the match to TRBD1 covers 7 bases. V gave up 3 bases and J gave up 1 base; unmatched junction bases: 7. CDR3 length: 15 residues. Germline V gives CDR1 SGHRS, CDR2 YFSETQ. Here the CDR3 reads CASSWGQHVSYEQYF. Here the CDR3 DNA reads TGCGCCAGCAGCTGGGGACAGCATGTATCCTACGAGCAGTACTTC.

This clone appeared a few times. The V call is TRBV29-1, the J call TRBJ1-2; 7 bases are a match to TRBD1. Germline CDR1 is SQVTM and CDR2 is ANQGSEA. This CDR3 has 14 amino acids. V shed 1 base, J shed 4 bases, and the junction held 6 bases outside the gene matches. CDR3 nucleotide sequence: TGCAGCGTTGAAGTGTCCAGGGGGGCCTATGGCTACACCTTC. This codes for CSVEVSRGAYGYTF.